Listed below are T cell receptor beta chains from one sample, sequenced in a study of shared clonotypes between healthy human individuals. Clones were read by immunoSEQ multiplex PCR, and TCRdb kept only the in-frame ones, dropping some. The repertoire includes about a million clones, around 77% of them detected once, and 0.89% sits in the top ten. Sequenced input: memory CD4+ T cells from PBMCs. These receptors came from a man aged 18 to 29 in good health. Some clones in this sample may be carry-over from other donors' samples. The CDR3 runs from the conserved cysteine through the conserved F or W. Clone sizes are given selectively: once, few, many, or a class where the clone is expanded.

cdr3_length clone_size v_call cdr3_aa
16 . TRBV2 CASSEARQGANYGYTF
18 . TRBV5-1 CASSLKNLAGTVSYEQYF
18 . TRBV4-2 CASSQASTGGASYNEQFF
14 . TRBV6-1 CASTRREHSHEQFF
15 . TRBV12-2 CASRPGQPPYNEQFF
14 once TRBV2 CASSAQGMNTEAFF
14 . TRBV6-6 CASSYPAGSLEQYF
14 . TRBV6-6 CASSPQGPYNEQFF
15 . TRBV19 CASRGGATGTGELFF
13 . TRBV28 CASRLGTGYGYTF
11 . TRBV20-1 CSAKVGGTQYF
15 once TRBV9 CASSPRDNTNEKLFF
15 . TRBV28 CASSSGQATNEKLFF
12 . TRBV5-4 CARSLVVTEAFF
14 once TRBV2 CATKGNRLAEKLFF
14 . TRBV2 CASSESSYNSPLHF
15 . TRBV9 CASSPGTGGRYEQYF
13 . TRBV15 CATQGGGNTEAFF
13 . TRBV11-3 CASSLTGSPEAFF
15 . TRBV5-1 CASSPTPQDYYEQYF
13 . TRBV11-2 CATSGPSRETQYF
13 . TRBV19 CASSIVGEPSQHF
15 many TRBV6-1 CASRFEQGMIYGYTF
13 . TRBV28 CASTDRGPDTQYF
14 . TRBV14 CASSQIDTNTEAFF
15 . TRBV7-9 CASSLRGEGSYEQYF
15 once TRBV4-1 CASRSGSGSYNEQFF
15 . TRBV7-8 CASSLETSGGYEQYF
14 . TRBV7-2 CASSNRGNTGELFF
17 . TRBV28 CASFSVGGPSSGNTIYF
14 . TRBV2 CASNLAGGPREQFF